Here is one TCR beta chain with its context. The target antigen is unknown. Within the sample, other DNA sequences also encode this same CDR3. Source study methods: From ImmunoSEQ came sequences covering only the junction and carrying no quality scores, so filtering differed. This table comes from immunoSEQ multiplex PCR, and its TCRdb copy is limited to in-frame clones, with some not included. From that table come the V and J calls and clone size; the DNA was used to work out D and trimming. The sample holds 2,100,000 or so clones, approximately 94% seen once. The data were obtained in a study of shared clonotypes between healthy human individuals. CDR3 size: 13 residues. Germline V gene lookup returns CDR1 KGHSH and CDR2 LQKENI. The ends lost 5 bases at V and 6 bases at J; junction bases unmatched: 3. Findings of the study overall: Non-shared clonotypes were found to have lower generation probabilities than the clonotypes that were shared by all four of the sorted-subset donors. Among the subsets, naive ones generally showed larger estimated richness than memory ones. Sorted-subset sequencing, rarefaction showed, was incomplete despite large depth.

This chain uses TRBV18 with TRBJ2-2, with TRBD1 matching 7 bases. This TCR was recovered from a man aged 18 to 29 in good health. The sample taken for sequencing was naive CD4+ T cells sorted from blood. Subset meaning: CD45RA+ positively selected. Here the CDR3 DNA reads TGTGCCAGCTCATCACAGGGGTCCGGGGAGCTGTTTTTT. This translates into CASSSQGSGELFF.